Listed below are T cell receptor beta chains from one sample, sequenced in a study of cytomegalovirus exposure and HLA in healthy donors. Profiled with immunoSEQ multiplex PCR; TCRdb holds only in-frame clones, not every one. The sample consists of approximately 42,000 clones, roughly 80% of them appearing once. Sequencing input: PBMCs. These receptor sequences come from a man aged 50 or older in good health and CMV-seronegative. The CDR3 runs from the conserved cysteine through the conserved F or W. A D gene is named only where the DNA matches it firmly. Clone size is given for some rows only: seen once, a few or many times, or a class if the clone is expanded.

V	D	J	length	size	DNA	CDR3
TRBV7-2	.	TRBJ1-1	16	.	TGTGCCAGCAGCCAACTCCCGGGTAGCATGAACACTGAAGCTTTCTTT	CASSQLPGSMNTEAFF
TRBV5-6	.	TRBJ1-2	11	.	TGTGCCAGTTCCATTAACTATGGCTACACCTTC	CASSINYGYTF
TRBV5-1	.	TRBJ1-1	13	.	TGCGCCAGCAGCTTCGGAGGTCACACTGAAGCTTTCTTT	CASSFGGHTEAFF
TRBV7-9	TRBD1	TRBJ1-2	15	.	TGTGCCAGCAGCTTAACATGGGACAGTTCCTATGACTGCACCTTC	CASSLTWDSSYDCTF
TRBV15	.	TRBJ2-7	12	.	TGTGCCACCAGTTTACAGGGAGTCGAGCAGTACTTC	CATSLQGVEQYF
TRBV5-1	TRBD1	TRBJ1-2	14	.	TGCGCCAGCGGCCAGGGGGCGGCCAACTATGGCTACACCTTC	CASGQGAANYGYTF
TRBV7-3	.	TRBJ2-7	18	.	TGTGCCAGCAGCTTAATACGGCATCGGCGGCACCACTCCTACGAGCAGTACTTC	CASSLIRHRRHHSYEQYF
TRBV19	.	TRBJ2-7	13	once	TGTGCCAGTAGTGCTAGTCAATCCTACGAGCAGTACTTC	CASSASQSYEQYF
TRBV14	TRBD2	TRBJ2-2	15	.	TGTGCCAGCAGCCGTAGCGGGACGAACACCGGGGAGCTGTTTTTT	CASSRSGTNTGELFF
TRBV5-1	.	TRBJ2-1	14	.	TGCGCCAGCAGTGGGGCAGATCCCTACAATGAGCAGTTCTTC	CASSGADPYNEQFF
TRBV7-2	.	TRBJ2-5	15	.	TGTGCCAGCAGCTTAAGAGCGACGGCATTGGAGACCCAGTACTTC	CASSLRATALETQYF
TRBV7-6	TRBD1	TRBJ1-5	15	.	TGTGCCAGCAGCTTAGGCGGACAGGGCGGCCAGCCCCAGCATTTT	CASSLGGQGGQPQHF
TRBV7-9	.	TRBJ2-1	14	.	TGTGCCAGCAGCTTAATCCTAACGTTCAATGAGCAGTTCTTC	CASSLILTFNEQFF
TRBV5-1	TRBD2	TRBJ2-7	16	.	TGCGCCAGCACCAAACTAGCGGGAGGGCCCTCCTACGAGCAGTACTTC	CASTKLAGGPSYEQYF
TRBV5-1	TRBD1	TRBJ2-5	15	.	TGCGCCAGCAGCCCCGGGACAGCTAATCAAGAGACCCAGTACTTC	CASSPGTANQETQYF
TRBV7-6	.	TRBJ1-4	17	once	TGTGCCAGCAGCTGGGGGTCGCGCGTCAGGGGTTCCGAAAAACTGTTTTTT	CASSWGSRVRGSEKLFF
TRBV6-6	.	TRBJ1-1	13	.	TGTGCCAGCAGCCCTGACTGGAACACTGAAGCTTTCTTT	CASSPDWNTEAFF
TRBV6-6	.	TRBJ2-3	13	few	TGTGCCAGCATCAAAGCGGGTGCAGATACGCAGTATTTT	CASIKAGADTQYF
TRBV5-1	.	TRBJ2-5	15	.	TGCGCCAGCAGCTTCTCACAGGGACCCCAAGAGACCCAGTACTTC	CASSFSQGPQETQYF
TRBV2	TRBD1	TRBJ1-2	13	.	TGTGCCAGCAGCCTAAACAGGGGTGATGGCTACACCTTC	CASSLNRGDGYTF
TRBV5-4	.	TRBJ1-6	15	.	TGTGCCAGCAGCTTGTCGGGGGTTTATAATTCACCCCTCCACTTT	CASSLSGVYNSPLHF
TRBV11-2	TRBD2	TRBJ2-1	15	.	TGTGCCAGCAGCTTAGGTACTAGCGGTTACAATGAGCAGTTCTTC	CASSLGTSGYNEQFF
TRBV7-2	TRBD1	TRBJ1-5	14	.	TGTGCCAGCAGCTCGGGACAGGTGTATCAGCCCCAGCATTTT	CASSSGQVYQPQHF
TRBV27	TRBD1	TRBJ2-7	15	.	TGTGCCAGCAGTTCAGCCGGGACAGGGTACCACGAGCAGTACTTC	CASSSAGTGYHEQYF
TRBV11-2	TRBD1	TRBJ2-5	15	.	TGTGCCAGCAGCACTACAGGGGGCGCGGGGGAGACCCAGTACTTC	CASSTTGGAGETQYF
TRBV19	.	TRBJ1-6	18	.	TGTGCCAGTAGTATGCGGGGGGGAGTATCGGAAAGACATTCACCCCTCCACTTT	CASSMRGGVSERHSPLHF
TRBV27	TRBD2	TRBJ2-1	15	.	TGTGCCAGCCCCCTAAGACTAGCGGGGGGGGGTGAGCAGTTCTTC	CASPLRLAGGGEQFF
TRBV27	TRBD2	TRBJ2-1	14	.	TGTGCCAGCAGTACGGGACTAGCGGGAGGAGAGCAGTTCTTC	CASSTGLAGGEQFF
TRBV6-1	TRBD2	TRBJ2-5	16	once	TGTGCCAGCAGTGAAGCTGGACTAGCGGGGGGAAGCCACCAGTACTTC	CASSEAGLAGGSHQYF
TRBV7-9	TRBD1	TRBJ2-5	17	.	TGTGCCAGCAGCTTAGGAGCTGGGACAGGGGAAGGAGAGACCCAGTACTTC	CASSLGAGTGEGETQYF
TRBV5-1	TRBD2	TRBJ2-3	17	.	TGCGCCAGCAGCTTGCGGCTAGCGGGAGGCTTAAATCATACGCAGTATTTT	CASSLRLAGGLNHTQYF
TRBV7-9	.	TRBJ2-1	15	.	TGTGCCAGCAGTAGGACAGACGGGGTCGGCAATGAGCAGTTCTTC	CASSRTDGVGNEQFF
TRBV7-2	.	TRBJ1-5	16	once	TGTGCCAGCAGCTTAGCGCTGGGGGCCGTTACCCAGCCCCAGCATTTT	CASSLALGAVTQPQHF
TRBV19	TRBD2	TRBJ2-7	14	.	TGTGCCAGTAGTAGTGGATGGGGGGGGAACGAGCAGTACTTC	CASSSGWGGNEQYF
TRBV7-2	.	TRBJ2-1	15	.	TGTGCCAGCAGCTTAAGCGGAGGGGGCTCGGATGAGCAGTTCTTC	CASSLSGGGSDEQFF
TRBV28	.	TRBJ2-2	14	few	TGTGCCAGCAGTTTTGGTAGTAACACCGGGGAGCTGTTTTTT	CASSFGSNTGELFF
TRBV19	.	TRBJ2-1	16	once	TGTGCCAGTAGTCCCCGTCTTGCGGGTCAATACAATGAGCAGTTCTTC	CASSPRLAGQYNEQFF
TRBV5-5	TRBD2	TRBJ2-2	17	.	TGTGCCAGCAGCCCCTTAGCGGGAGGCCCTAACACCGGGGAGCTGTTTTTT	CASSPLAGGPNTGELFF
TRBV5-4	.	TRBJ1-5	14	once	TGTGCCAGCAGCTGGGCAGGCCACAATCAGCCCCAGCATTTT	CASSWAGHNQPQHF
TRBV12-2	.	TRBJ1-5	15	.	TGTGCAAGTCGCTCCCGAATCGACAGGGGTCAGCCCCAGCATTTT	CASRSRIDRGQPQHF
TRBV19	TRBD1	TRBJ1-1	15	.	TGTGCCATTCGCGGGACAGGGGGCCAGGACACTGAAGCTTTCTTT	CAIRGTGGQDTEAFF
TRBV6-1	.	TRBJ2-6	15	.	TGTGCCAGCAGTGACGGGATCTCTGGGGCCAACGTCCTGACTTTC	CASSDGISGANVLTF
TRBV19	.	TRBJ1-5	12	.	TGTGCCAGCGGGAGGGGTCTTCAGCCCCAGCATTTT	CASGRGLQPQHF
TRBV9	.	TRBJ1-3	16	.	TGTGCCAGCAGCGCCACGACGAGGCAGTCTGGAAACACCATATATTTT	CASSATTRQSGNTIYF
TRBV6-5	TRBD1	TRBJ2-7	15	.	TGTGCCAGCAGTTACTCAGGGGACAGCTCCTACGAGCAGTACTTC	CASSYSGDSSYEQYF
TRBV5-4	.	TRBJ2-1	15	once	TGTGCCAGCAGCTTGCCAGGACAGTCCTACAATGAGCAGTTCTTC	CASSLPGQSYNEQFF
TRBV5-8	.	TRBJ1-1	14	.	TGTGCCAGCAGCGCCCTCTCGGGGGACACTGAAGCTTTCTTT	CASSALSGDTEAFF
TRBV7-2	.	TRBJ1-5	14	.	TGTGCCAGCTGGGGGGGGCTTGACAATCAGCCCCAGCATTTT	CASWGGLDNQPQHF
TRBV10-3	TRBD2	TRBJ2-3	14	.	TGTGCCATCAGGCGGACTAGCGGGACAGATACGCAGTATTTT	CAIRRTSGTDTQYF
TRBV11-2	TRBD2	TRBJ2-3	16	.	TGTGCCAGCAGCTTAGCCGGGGGGTTGAGCACAGATACGCAGTATTTT	CASSLAGGLSTDTQYF
TRBV19	.	TRBJ2-3	15	.	TGTGCCAGTAGTATGGGGACTGAAAGGACAGATACGCAGTATTTT	CASSMGTERTDTQYF
TRBV18	TRBD1	TRBJ1-2	15	.	TGTGCCAGCTCACCGGACAGGGTTCAGGCTGGGGGCTACACCTTC	CASSPDRVQAGGYTF
TRBV6-5	TRBD2	TRBJ2-7	16	.	TGTGCCAGCAGTTACTCCGGGACTAGCGGGTCCTACGAGCAGTACTTC	CASSYSGTSGSYEQYF
TRBV6-4	.	TRBJ1-2	13	.	TGTGCCAGCAGTGCTGACAGAAACTATGGCTACACCTTC	CASSADRNYGYTF
TRBV15	.	TRBJ2-1	16	once	TGTGCCACCAGCTCCTCCCGGACAGGGAGGGCCTTTGGGCAGTTCTTC	CATSSSRTGRAFGQFF
TRBV7-6	TRBD2	TRBJ2-7	17	few	TGTGCCAGCAGCTTAGAGGCTAGCGGGAGGGCCGTCCACGAGCAGTACTTC	CASSLEASGRAVHEQYF
TRBV4-2	.	TRBJ2-7	14	.	TGTGCCAGCAGCCAAGAGCTAGCGAACTACGAGCAGTACTTC	CASSQELANYEQYF